This T cell receptor (beta chain) was observed in a study of control samples from healthy donors and cancer patients. TCRdb's table, derived via immunoSEQ multiplex PCR, lists solely in-frame clones and lacks some. The repertoire holds 45,000 to 60,000 clones, with roughly 87% as singletons. The CDR3 is 14 amino acids. V lost 4 bases and J lost 9; bases outside the gene matches: 6. CDR1 and CDR2 from the germline V gene are LNHDA and SQIVND (reference sequence). The chain combines TRBV19 with TRBJ2-1, with 10 bases fitting TRBD2. The clonotype was recovered from a man between 60 and 75 years old with head and neck cancer. Sequencing input: PBMCs. CDR3: CASSTSGGYREQFF. The CDR3 coding sequence is TGTGCCAGTAGTACTAGCGGGGGCTATCGTGAGCAGTTCTTC.